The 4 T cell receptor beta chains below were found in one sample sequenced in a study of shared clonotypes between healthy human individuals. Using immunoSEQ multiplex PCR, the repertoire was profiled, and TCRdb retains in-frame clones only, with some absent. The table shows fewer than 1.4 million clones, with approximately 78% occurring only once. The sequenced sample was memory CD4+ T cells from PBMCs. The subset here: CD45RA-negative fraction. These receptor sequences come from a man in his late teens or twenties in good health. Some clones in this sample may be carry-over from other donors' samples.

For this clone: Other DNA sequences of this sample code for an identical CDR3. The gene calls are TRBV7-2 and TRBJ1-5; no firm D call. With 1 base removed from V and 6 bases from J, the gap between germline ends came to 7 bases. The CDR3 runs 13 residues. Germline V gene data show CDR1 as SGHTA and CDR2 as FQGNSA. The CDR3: CASSLGRGQPQHF. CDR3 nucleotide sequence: TGTGCCAGCAGCTTAGGGCGGGGTCAGCCCCAGCATTTT.

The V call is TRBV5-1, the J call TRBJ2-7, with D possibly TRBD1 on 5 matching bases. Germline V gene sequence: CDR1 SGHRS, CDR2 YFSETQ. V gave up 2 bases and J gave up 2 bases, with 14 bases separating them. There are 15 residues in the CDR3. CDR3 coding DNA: TGCGCCAGCAGCTTTATGGCAGGGCAACCCTACGAGCAGTACTTC. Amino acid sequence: CASSFMAGQPYEQYF.

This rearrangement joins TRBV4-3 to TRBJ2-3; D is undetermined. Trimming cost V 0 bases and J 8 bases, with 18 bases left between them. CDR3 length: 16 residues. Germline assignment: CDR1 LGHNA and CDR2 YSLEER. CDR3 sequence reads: CASSQDWSYSPGTQYF. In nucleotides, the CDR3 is TGCGCCAGCAGCCAAGATTGGTCCTATTCCCCGGGTACGCAGTATTTT.

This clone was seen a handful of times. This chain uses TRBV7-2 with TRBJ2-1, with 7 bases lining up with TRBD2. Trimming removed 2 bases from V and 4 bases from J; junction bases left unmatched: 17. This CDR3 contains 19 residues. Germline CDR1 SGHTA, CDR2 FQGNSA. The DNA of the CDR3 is TGTGCCAGCAGCTTATTTGGAAGAACTAGCGCGTTCACATACAATGAGCAGTTCTTC. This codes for CASSLFGRTSAFTYNEQFF.